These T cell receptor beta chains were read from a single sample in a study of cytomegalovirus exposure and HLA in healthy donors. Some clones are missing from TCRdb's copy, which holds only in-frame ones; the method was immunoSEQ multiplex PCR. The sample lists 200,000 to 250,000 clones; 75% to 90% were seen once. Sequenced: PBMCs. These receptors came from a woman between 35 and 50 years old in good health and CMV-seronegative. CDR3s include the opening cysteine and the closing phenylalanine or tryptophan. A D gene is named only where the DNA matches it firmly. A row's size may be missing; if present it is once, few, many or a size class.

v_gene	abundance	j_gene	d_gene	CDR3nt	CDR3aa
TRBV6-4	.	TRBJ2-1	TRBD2	TGTGCCAGCAGTGGAACTCTAGCGGGAGTTGATGAGCAGTTCTTC	CASSGTLAGVDEQFF
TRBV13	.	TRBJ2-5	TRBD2	TGTGCCAGCAGCCGCTTACTACTAGCGGGAGGGCCGGGGGGAGAGACCCAGTACTTC	CASSRLLLAGGPGGETQYF
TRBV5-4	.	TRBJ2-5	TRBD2	TGTGCCAGCAGCCCGTGGACTAGCGGGGCACAAGAGACCCAGTACTTC	CASSPWTSGAQETQYF
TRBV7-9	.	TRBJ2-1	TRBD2	TGTGCCAGCCGCAGCGGGAGCGATGAGCAGTTCTTC	CASRSGSDEQFF
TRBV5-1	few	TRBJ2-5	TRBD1	TGCGCCAGCAGCTCCGGGACAGGCGAGGGGACCCAGTACTTC	CASSSGTGEGTQYF
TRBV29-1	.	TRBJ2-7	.	TGCAGCGTTGAGGGGGGAACCTACGAGCAGTACTTC	CSVEGGTYEQYF
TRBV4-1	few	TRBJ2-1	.	TGCGCCAGCAGCCAAGATCGAGGAGCGGAGCAGTTCTTC	CASSQDRGAEQFF
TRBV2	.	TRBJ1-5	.	TGTGCCAGCAGTGGAGGCCTGGGTGGGAATCAGCCCCAGCATTTT	CASSGGLGGNQPQHF
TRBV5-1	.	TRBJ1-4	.	TGCGCCAGCAGCTCTCACCAAAATTTGACAGGAGAGCATGAAAAACTGTTTTTT	CASSSHQNLTGEHEKLFF
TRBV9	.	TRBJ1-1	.	TGTGCCAGCAGCGCTTCAGGGGCCGCGAACACTGAATCTTTCTTT	CASSASGAANTESFF
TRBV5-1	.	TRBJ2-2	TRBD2	TGCGCCAGCAGCAGGACTAGCGGAGCGAACACCGGGGAGCTGTTTTTT	CASSRTSGANTGELFF
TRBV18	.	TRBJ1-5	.	TGTGCCAGCTCACCACCAGGAGGCCAGCCCCAGCATTTT	CASSPPGGQPQHF
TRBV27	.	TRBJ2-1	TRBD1	TGTGCCAGCAGTAAAACAGGGGATGCTCGGGATGAGCAGTTCTTC	CASSKTGDARDEQFF
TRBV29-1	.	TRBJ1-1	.	TGCAGCGCTATCATGAACACTGAAGCTTTCTTT	CSAIMNTEAFF
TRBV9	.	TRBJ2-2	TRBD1	TGTGCCAGCAGCCCTCGGACAGGACGAACTCTGAACACCGGGGAGCTGTTTTTT	CASSPRTGRTLNTGELFF
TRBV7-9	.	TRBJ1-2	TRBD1	TGTGCCAGCAGCCCCAGGACAGGGAAAGACTATGGCTACACCTTC	CASSPRTGKDYGYTF
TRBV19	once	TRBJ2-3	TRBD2	TGTGCCACGGGACTAGCTACGCAGTATTTT	CATGLATQYF
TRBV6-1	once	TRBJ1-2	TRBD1	TGTGCCAGCAGTGAAAGTCTCCACAGGGGGGACTATGGCTACACCTTC	CASSESLHRGDYGYTF
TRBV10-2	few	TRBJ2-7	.	TGCGCCAGCAGTGCGGCTAGCGAGCAGTACTTC	CASSAASEQYF
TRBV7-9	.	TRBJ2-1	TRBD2	TGTGCCAGCAGCTTAACGGAAACTAGCGCTCAGTTCTTC	CASSLTETSAQFF
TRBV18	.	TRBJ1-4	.	TGTGCCAGCTCACCACCGGTAACGGCTAATGAAAAACTGTTTTTT	CASSPPVTANEKLFF
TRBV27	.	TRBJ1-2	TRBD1	TGTGCCAGCAGTTTACAGACAGGGGGCGTCTATGGCTACACCTTC	CASSLQTGGVYGYTF
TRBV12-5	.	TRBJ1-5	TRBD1	TGTGCTAGTGGTTTGGGCCAGGGGGCGGGTAGCAATCAGCCCCAGCATTTT	CASGLGQGAGSNQPQHF
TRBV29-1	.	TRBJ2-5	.	TGCAGCGTTGCCCGAGGGCAAGAGACCCAGTACTTC	CSVARGQETQYF
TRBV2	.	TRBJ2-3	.	TGTGCCAGCGGCTTGTGGGAGTCAGATACGCAGTATTTT	CASGLWESDTQYF
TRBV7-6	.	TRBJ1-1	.	TGTGCCAGCAGCCCAGTAGAGGGTTTATCTGAAGCTTTCTTT	CASSPVEGLSEAFF
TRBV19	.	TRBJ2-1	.	TGTGCCAGTAGTATAGATACTGAGGGGGCCTACAATGAGCAGTTCTTC	CASSIDTEGAYNEQFF
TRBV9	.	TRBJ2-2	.	TGTGCCAGCAGCTTCCGGCCGGGCACCGGGGAGCTGTTTTTT	CASSFRPGTGELFF
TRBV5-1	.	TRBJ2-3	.	TGCGCCAGCAGCTTGGAAGGTAGCGAGACAGATACGCAGTATTTT	CASSLEGSETDTQYF
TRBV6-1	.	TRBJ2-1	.	TGTGCCAGCAGTGAAGCCCCGGTACAGGGATGGAATGAGCAGTTCTTC	CASSEAPVQGWNEQFF
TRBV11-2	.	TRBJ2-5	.	TGTGCCAGCAGCTTGGCGACTCCTGGGGAGACCCAGTACTTC	CASSLATPGETQYF
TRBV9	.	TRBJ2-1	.	TGTGCCAGCAGCGTAGGGTCCGCGAACAATGAGCAGTTCTTC	CASSVGSANNEQFF
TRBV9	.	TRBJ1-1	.	TGTGCCAGCAGCGTAGCAGGGGTCCTGAACACTGAAGCTTTCTTT	CASSVAGVLNTEAFF
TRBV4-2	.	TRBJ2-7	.	TGTGCCAGCAGCCAAGAGAAAGCGTGGACCTACGAGCAGTACTTC	CASSQEKAWTYEQYF
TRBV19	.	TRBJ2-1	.	TGTGCCAGTAGTCATAGCTCCTACAATGAGCAGTTCTTC	CASSHSSYNEQFF
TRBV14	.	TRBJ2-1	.	TGTGCCAGCAGCCTCCATCCGGGAGTCGTGCAGTTCTTC	CASSLHPGVVQFF
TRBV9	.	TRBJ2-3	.	TGTGCCAGCAGCGTGGGGCGGGGCCTCGCTAGCACAGATACGCAGTATTTT	CASSVGRGLASTDTQYF
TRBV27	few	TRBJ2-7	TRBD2	TGTGCCAGCAGGTTAGCGGGAGAAGGGGAGCAGTACTTC	CASRLAGEGEQYF
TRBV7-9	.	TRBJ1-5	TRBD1	TGTGCCAGCAGCCAGGGACAGGGTGACTTTCCCCAGCATTTT	CASSQGQGDFPQHF
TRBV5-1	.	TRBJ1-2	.	TGCGCCAGCAGCTTGACAGGGACGAACTATGGCTACACCTTC	CASSLTGTNYGYTF
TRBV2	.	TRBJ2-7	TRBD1	TGTGCCAGCAGCGTGGAGGACAGGGTAGGGTACGAGCAGTACTTC	CASSVEDRVGYEQYF
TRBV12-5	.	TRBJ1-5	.	TGTGCTAGTGGTTTGGGAGGTGGGTATAATCAGCCCCAGCATTTT	CASGLGGGYNQPQHF
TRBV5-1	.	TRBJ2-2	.	TGCGCCAGCAGCTTGGGGCACCGTGGTCCCGGGGAGCTGTTTTTT	CASSLGHRGPGELFF